This T cell receptor (beta chain) was recovered during a study of graft-versus-host responses after intestinal transplantation. As for the study in general: Grafts were multivisceral, liver-intestinal, or isolated intestinal. Anti-thymocyte globulin was used for induction in all recipients, who then took tacrolimus and steroids for roughly three years. Regarding the study as a whole: High graft-versus-host to host-versus-graft T cell clonal ratios marked allografts of patients with graft-donor macrochimerism. Peak circulating GvH clone levels tracked with early post-transplant HvG declines.

Here immunoSEQ multiplex PCR was the method, and the copy in TCRdb shows in-frame clones only, minus some. This sample yields 9,500 to 15,000 clones, of which roughly 93% are seen a single time; about 20% belongs to the top ten. Notes on this clone: The antigen remains undetermined.

Trimming at V came to 6 bases and at J to 5 bases, leaving 3 bases not matched to a gene. The CDR3 covers 11 residues. The germline gives CDR1 DFQATT, CDR2 SNEGSKA (reference sequence). The sequence came from a human patient who received an intestinal transplant, so some T cells may come from the graft donor. Material: PBMCs, obtained approximately 110 days after intestinal transplant. V usage is TRBV20-1 and J usage is TRBJ2-5; TRBD1 matches 7 bases. CDR3 region: CSAVRGETQYF. The CDR3 DNA reads TGCAGTGCAGTCAGGGGGGAGACCCAGTACTTC.